This T cell receptor (beta chain) was captured in a study of identical twins. Overall study findings and caveats: Analyses based on zero insertions could be partly confounded by invariant MAIT and iNKT cells.

Healthy Caucasians, and only they, were the donors. TCRdb reanalysed the 5' RACE reads using MiXCR and keeps one entry per CDR3 protein. Seen here are roughly 750,000 distinct CDR3 sequences, over 20% observed once, and the top ten hold around 4.4%. This clonotype appeared a few times. The antigen is not known. The CDR3 is made up of 15 amino acids. In germline, CDR1 is SGDLS, CDR2 YYNGEE. Trimming took 4 bases from V and 4 from J, leaving 17 bases between them. This sample was also put to use in a study of T cells expressing NK-cell markers.

The source of this sequence is a woman aged 18-30 years in good health. This sequence joins TRBV9 and TRBJ2-5; the D call may be TRBD1 or TRBD2 (5 bases each). The sequenced sample consisted of PBMCs. CDR3 DNA sequence: TGTGCCAGCAGCCCAGTCAGGGACCCAGGAGAGACCCAGTACTTC. Translation: CASSPVRDPGETQYF.